These T cell receptor beta chains were read from a single sample in a study of T cell responses to AZD1222 COVID-19 vaccine. This table comes from immunoSEQ multiplex PCR, and its TCRdb copy is limited to in-frame clones, with some not included. This sample carries about 140,000 clones, 85% to 90% of them seen once, and the ten largest clones take 1.6%. Source: peripheral blood, taken 28 days after the second AZD1222 dose. The source is an adult who received the AZD1222 COVID-19 vaccine. Both conserved end residues are part of each CDR3. D genes are given only for firm matches. Clone size, where shown, is once, few, many, or a class for clones that have expanded.

j_call	clone_size	v_call	d_call	cdr3_nt	cdr3_aa
TRBJ2-4	-	TRBV14	-	TGTGCCAGCAGCCAAGGCTCAGGGCGTTTTCCCAAAAACATTCAGTACTTC	CASSQGSGRFPKNIQYF
TRBJ2-2	few	TRBV5-1	-	TGCGCCAGCAGGGAAGGGGCGAACACCGGGGAGCTGTTTTTT	CASREGANTGELFF
TRBJ1-2	-	TRBV28	TRBD1	TGTGCCAGCAGTCAAATGGACAGGAACGTTAATAGCTATGGCTACACCTTC	CASSQMDRNVNSYGYTF
TRBJ2-2	-	TRBV19	-	TGTGCCAGTAGTATGAGGGCGGGGATGTTCACCGGGGAGCTGTTTTTT	CASSMRAGMFTGELFF
TRBJ1-2	-	TRBV6-2/TRBV6-3	TRBD1	TGTGCCAGCAGTTACCGGGACAGATTCTATGGCTACACCTTC	CASSYRDRFYGYTF
TRBJ2-7	-	TRBV10-2	-	TGCGCCAGCAGTGAAGGGACACCTCTTTCCTACGAGCAGTACTTC	CASSEGTPLSYEQYF
TRBJ1-2	-	TRBV7-6	-	TGTGCCAGCAGCTTAGAAGGGGTATCCGGCTACACCTTC	CASSLEGVSGYTF
TRBJ1-1	-	TRBV30	-	TGTGCCCTGGACCGACAGAAGAACACTGAAGCTTTCTTT	CALDRQKNTEAFF
TRBJ2-1	-	TRBV6-5	-	TGTGCCACCTGGGGCCTCTACAATGAGCAGTTCTTC	CATWGLYNEQFF
TRBJ1-6	once	TRBV4-1	-	TGCGCCAGCAGCCAAGCTCTCGGGAGTAGCTCCTATAATTCACCCCTCCACTTT	CASSQALGSSSYNSPLHF
TRBJ2-5	-	TRBV6-1	-	TGTGCCAGCAGTGAAAGGGCCAATTTAATTAACGGGGAGACCCAGTACTTC	CASSERANLINGETQYF
TRBJ1-1	-	TRBV11-2	-	TGTGCCAGCAGCTTCGGTGGGGGGCGCGGGACTGAAGCTTTCTTT	CASSFGGGRGTEAFF
TRBJ1-4	-	TRBV18	-	TGTGCCAGCTCACCCGAGGAGGGGAGGACTAATGAAAAACTGTTTTTT	CASSPEEGRTNEKLFF
TRBJ1-5	few	TRBV6-2/TRBV6-3	TRBD1	TGTGCCAGCAGCCCCCTAGGACAGGGCTTTCAGCCCCAGCATTTT	CASSPLGQGFQPQHF
TRBJ1-1	-	TRBV15	-	TGTGCCACCAGCAGAGATGCAGGAGAGAACACTGAAGCTTTCTTT	CATSRDAGENTEAFF
TRBJ1-2	-	TRBV2	-	TGTGCCAGCAGCCCAGGGACGGGCTACACCTTC	CASSPGTGYTF
TRBJ2-5	-	TRBV18	-	TGTGCCAGCTCACCGTTCTCAGAAGAGACCCAGTACTTC	CASSPFSEETQYF
TRBJ2-2	-	TRBV2	-	TGTGCCAGCAGTGACGTTCGCACCGGGGAGCTGTTTTTT	CASSDVRTGELFF
TRBJ2-3	-	TRBV7-2	TRBD1	TGTGCCAGCAGCTTACAGGGGGCATCAGATACGCAGTATTTT	CASSLQGASDTQYF
TRBJ2-1	once	TRBV6-4	TRBD2	TGTGCCAGCAGTGACCGCAGGACTAGCGGATACAATGAGCAGTTCTTC	CASSDRRTSGYNEQFF
TRBJ1-1	-	TRBV6-5	-	TGTGCCAGCAGTTACAGGGGGTCGGGAACTGAAGCTTTCTTT	CASSYRGSGTEAFF
TRBJ1-1	-	TRBV5-4	-	TGTGCCAGCAGCTTTGAGAGTCAGAACACTGAAGCTTTCTTT	CASSFESQNTEAFF
TRBJ2-3	-	TRBV11-3	TRBD1	TGTGCCAGCAGCGCGGGACAGGGTTGGGATACGCAGTATTTT	CASSAGQGWDTQYF
TRBJ2-3	-	TRBV10-1	-	TGCGCCGGACCATCGGGAAGCGGGGATACGCAGTATTTT	CAGPSGSGDTQYF
TRBJ2-1	-	TRBV28	TRBD2	TGTGCCAGCAGCCCCCGACTAGCGGGAGGCCGGGATGAGCAGTTCTTC	CASSPRLAGGRDEQFF
TRBJ2-7	-	TRBV11-2	TRBD1	TGTGCCAGCAGCCGGGACAGGGAGACCGAGCAGTACTTC	CASSRDRETEQYF
TRBJ2-1	-	TRBV6-1	TRBD2	TGTGCCAGCAGGAGTAGCGGGGGGGCAGGCAATGAGCAGTTCTTC	CASRSSGGAGNEQFF
TRBJ1-5	-	TRBV4-3	-	TGCGCCAGCAGCCAAGATGACAGTTTCAATCAGCCCCAGCATTTT	CASSQDDSFNQPQHF
TRBJ1-4	-	TRBV9	-	TGTGCCAGCAGCGTACAGGGGCTAGATAATGAAAAACTGTTTTTT	CASSVQGLDNEKLFF
TRBJ1-6	-	TRBV11-2	-	TGTGCCAGCAGCACAGGGACTTTTGGTAATTCACCCCTCCACTTT	CASSTGTFGNSPLHF
TRBJ1-2	-	TRBV24-1	-	TGTGCCACCAGTGATGGGGGAGTCAACTATGGCTACACCTTC	CATSDGGVNYGYTF
TRBJ2-7	-	TRBV7-3	-	TGTGCCAGCAGCTTAACCGCCGGGGATGAGCAGTACTTC	CASSLTAGDEQYF
TRBJ1-3	-	TRBV3-1/TRBV3-2	-	TGTGCCAGCAGTGCAGGGTCCCCTTGGGGTCTCTCTGGAAACACCATATATTTT	CASSAGSPWGLSGNTIYF
TRBJ1-2	-	TRBV28	-	TGTGCCAGCAGTTTGACGTATAGGGGTGGCTACACCTTC	CASSLTYRGGYTF
TRBJ1-2	-	TRBV5-1	-	TGCGCCAGCAGCTTGACACAGGGTACCTATGGCTACACCTTC	CASSLTQGTYGYTF
TRBJ2-1	-	TRBV2	-	TGTGCCAGCAGTGAGGTTAATGAGCAGTTCTTC	CASSEVNEQFF
TRBJ2-7	-	TRBV7-2	TRBD2	TGTGCCAGCAGCCCCTTGCGGGAGGGCCACGAGCAGTACTTC	CASSPLREGHEQYF
TRBJ1-1	-	TRBV12-3/TRBV12-4	TRBD1	TGTGCCAGCAGACTAGGGGGACAGACTGAAGCTTTCTTT	CASRLGGQTEAFF
TRBJ2-3	-	TRBV7-2	TRBD2	TGTGCCAGCAGCTCTACGGGAGGGCCGGGCACAGATACGCAGTATTTT	CASSSTGGPGTDTQYF
TRBJ1-5	-	TRBV2	-	TGTGCCAGCAGTGAAGATTTGGCGGGAAATCAGCCCCAGCATTTT	CASSEDLAGNQPQHF
TRBJ2-2	few	TRBV7-9	-	TGTGCCAGCAGCCCCGGGGAGCTGTTTTTT	CASSPGELFF
TRBJ2-3	-	TRBV6-2/TRBV6-3	-	TGTGCCAGCAGTTACCCGGGGTTCACAGATACGCAGTATTTT	CASSYPGFTDTQYF
TRBJ1-2	-	TRBV30	-	TGTGCCTGGAGTACCGGGACAACTAACTATGGCTACACCTTC	CAWSTGTTNYGYTF
TRBJ1-3	-	TRBV10-3	-	TGTGCCATCATTTCAGGAGGGCACTCTGGAAACACCATATATTTT	CAIISGGHSGNTIYF
TRBJ2-1	-	TRBV2	-	TGTGCCAGCAGTGAACACGTTCATAGTATCGATGAGCAGTTCTTC	CASSEHVHSIDEQFF
TRBJ2-3	-	TRBV5-1	TRBD2	TGCGCCAGCAGCTGGAGCAAGGGACTAGCTCAAGATACGCAGTATTTT	CASSWSKGLAQDTQYF
TRBJ1-3	-	TRBV6-1	-	TGTGCCAGCAGTGACGCCCGAGTCTCTGGAAACACCATATATTTT	CASSDARVSGNTIYF
TRBJ1-1	-	TRBV28	TRBD1	TGTGCCAGCAGTTTGGCAGGACAGGGGATGAACACTGAAGCTTTCTTT	CASSLAGQGMNTEAFF
TRBJ2-5	-	TRBV3-1/TRBV3-2	-	TGTGCCAGCAGCCAAGATAGAAAGACCCAGTACTTC	CASSQDRKTQYF
TRBJ1-2	-	TRBV6-1	-	TGTGCCAGCAGTGACGGGACATCCACTGGTGGCTACACCTTC	CASSDGTSTGGYTF
TRBJ1-5	-	TRBV3-1/TRBV3-2	-	TGTGCCAGCAGCCCCTTGCTCCACGAAGAATGGAATCAGCCCCAGCATTTT	CASSPLLHEEWNQPQHF